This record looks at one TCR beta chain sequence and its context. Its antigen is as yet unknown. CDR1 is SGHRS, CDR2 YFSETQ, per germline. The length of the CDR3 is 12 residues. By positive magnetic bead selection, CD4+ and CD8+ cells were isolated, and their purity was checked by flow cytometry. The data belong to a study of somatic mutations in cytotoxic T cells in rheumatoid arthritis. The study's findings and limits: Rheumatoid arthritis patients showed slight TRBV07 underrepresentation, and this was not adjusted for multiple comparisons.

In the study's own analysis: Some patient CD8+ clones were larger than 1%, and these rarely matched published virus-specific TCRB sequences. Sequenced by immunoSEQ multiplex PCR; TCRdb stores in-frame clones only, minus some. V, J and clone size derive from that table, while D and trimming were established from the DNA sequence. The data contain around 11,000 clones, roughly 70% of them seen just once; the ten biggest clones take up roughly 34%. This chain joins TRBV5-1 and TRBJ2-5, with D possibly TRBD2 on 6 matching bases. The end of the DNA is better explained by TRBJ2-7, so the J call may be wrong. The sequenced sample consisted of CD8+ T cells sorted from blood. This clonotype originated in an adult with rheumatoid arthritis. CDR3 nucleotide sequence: TGCGCCAGCAGCTTTTGGGGGGACGAGCAGTACTTC. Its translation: CASSFWGDEQYF.